This T cell receptor (beta chain) is drawn from a study of T-cell memory formation after mild COVID-19. This CDR3 has 14 amino acids. CDR1 and CDR2 (germline): DFQATT, SNEGSKA (reference sequence). J lost 4 bases, V lost 2 bases, and 3 bases had no gene match. Via MiXCR, TCRdb re-called the 5' RACE reads, giving one row per CDR3 protein. The sample yields about 160,000 distinct CDR3 sequences, roughly 28% seen once. The receptor was isolated from an adult woman who had mild COVID-19 (a few samples of this study predate the infection). Cell type and time point are not known. Input material: PBMCs or a T cell subset sorted from them (not recorded which). The chain uses TRBV20-1 and TRBJ2-7; 12 nucleotides align to TRBD2. CDR3 amino acids: CSARRTSGDYEQYF. CDR3 DNA sequence: TGCAGTGCTAGAAGGACTAGCGGGGATTACGAGCAGTACTTC.